This T cell receptor beta chain was documented in a study of T-cell reconstitution after alpha-beta-depleted transplantation in children. Unique molecular identifiers were built into the TCRbeta library. TCRdb re-derived calls from the PCR reads in MiXCR, one entry per CDR3 protein. The table has hundreds of thousands of distinct CDR3 sequences, about 17% seen once. CDR1 is MNHEY, CDR2 SVGEGT, per germline. Unmatched junction bases numbered 5, after V lost 2 bases and J lost 5 bases. CDR3 length: 15 amino acids. Specimen: PBMCs from the stem cell graft donor, collected from the stem cell graft. The sequence was obtained from a human donor who donated a stem cell graft to a child with acute lymphoblastic leukemia. This chain uses TRBV6-2 or TRBV6-3 with TRBJ2-7; TRBD2 agrees at 11 bases. The CDR3, as DNA: TGTGCCAGCAGTTACGGGCTAGCGGGAGGAAACGAGCAGTACTTC. As protein: CASSYGLAGGNEQYF.